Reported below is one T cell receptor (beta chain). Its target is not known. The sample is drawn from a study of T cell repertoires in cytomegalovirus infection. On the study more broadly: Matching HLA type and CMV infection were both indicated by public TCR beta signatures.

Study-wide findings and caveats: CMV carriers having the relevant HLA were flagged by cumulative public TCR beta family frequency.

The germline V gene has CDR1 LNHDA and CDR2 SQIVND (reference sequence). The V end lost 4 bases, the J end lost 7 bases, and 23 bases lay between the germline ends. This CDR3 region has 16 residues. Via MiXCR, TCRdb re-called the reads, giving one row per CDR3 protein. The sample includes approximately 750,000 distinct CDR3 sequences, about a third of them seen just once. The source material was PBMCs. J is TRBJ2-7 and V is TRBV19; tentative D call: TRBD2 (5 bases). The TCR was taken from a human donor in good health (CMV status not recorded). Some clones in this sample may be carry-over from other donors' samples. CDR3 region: CASSTQRSGYYEEQYF. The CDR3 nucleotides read TGTGCCAGTAGTACCCAGCGCTCGGGGTACTACGAGGAGCAGTACTTC.